Listed below are T cell receptor beta chains from one sample, sequenced in a study of cytotoxic CD8 clonotypes in ibrutinib-treated CLL. This table comes from immunoSEQ multiplex PCR, and its TCRdb copy is limited to in-frame clones, with some not included. The sample holds about 50,000 clones; roughly three fifths are singletons and the top ten take approximately 28%. Sequences were derived from PBMCs, sampled after 24 months of ibrutinib treatment. These receptors all stem from a human donor with chronic lymphocytic leukemia. The CDR3 runs from the conserved cysteine through the conserved F or W. D genes are given only for firm matches. Expanded clones get a size class; other rows say once, few or many, or leave the size out.

.	TRBV6-1	TRBD2	12	TRBJ2-1	TGTGCCACCCGGCGGGGGGGCGATGAGCAGTTCTTC	CATRRGGDEQFF
.	TRBV5-1	.	16	TRBJ1-2	TGCGCCAGCAGCTTGGCCCTAACCGGACAGACCTATGGCTACACCTTC	CASSLALTGQTYGYTF
.	TRBV7-6	TRBD1	12	TRBJ2-7	TGTGCCAGCAGCGCGACAGGGAACGAGCAGTACTTC	CASSATGNEQYF
.	TRBV5-1	.	14	TRBJ1-1	TGCGCCAGCAGCTTGGCCCTGGGGAACACTGAAGCTTTCTTT	CASSLALGNTEAFF
.	TRBV6-5	.	15	TRBJ2-3	TGTGCCAGCAGTTACGGGCAAGCTAGCACAGATACGCAGTATTTT	CASSYGQASTDTQYF
.	TRBV10-2	.	11	TRBJ1-1	TGCGCCAGCGCAGCGGCGCAGAAAGCTTTCTTT	CASAAAQKAFF
.	TRBV6-1	.	13	TRBJ1-2	TGTGCCAGCAGTGAAGGGGCATTTTTTGGCTACACCTTC	CASSEGAFFGYTF
few	TRBV4-2	TRBD2	16	TRBJ2-3	TGTGCCAGCAGCCAAGGGACTAGCGGGGGGGCAGATACGCAGTATTTT	CASSQGTSGGADTQYF
.	TRBV19	.	14	TRBJ2-1	TGTGCCAGCAGTGAACGAGGGTCCTACAATGAGCAGTTCTTC	CASSERGSYNEQFF
.	TRBV6-5	.	12	TRBJ2-7	TGTGCCAGTGCGACAGAAAGCTACGAGCAGTACTTC	CASATESYEQYF
once	TRBV28	.	13	TRBJ1-6	TGTGCCAGCACCGAGAGTAATATTTCACCCCTCCACTTT	CASTESNISPLHF
.	TRBV2	TRBD2	15	TRBJ2-1	TGTGCCAGCAAGCCCCAGCGGGGATCCTACAATGAGCAGTTCTTC	CASKPQRGSYNEQFF
.	TRBV4-2	TRBD2	16	TRBJ2-1	TGTGCCAGCAGCCAAGTTGTTCCTAGCGGGTTGAATGAGCAGTTCTTC	CASSQVVPSGLNEQFF
.	TRBV11-2	.	14	TRBJ2-5	TGTGCCAGCAGCTTAGGAACGGGGCAAGAGACCCAGTACTTC	CASSLGTGQETQYF
many	TRBV6-5	TRBD2	15	TRBJ2-1	TGTGCCAGCAGTTACGGCGGGGGGGCTGTCGATGAGCAGTTCTTC	CASSYGGGAVDEQFF
.	TRBV5-1	TRBD2	19	TRBJ2-3	TGCGCCAGCAGCCCCTTTCAGGGACTAGCGGGCACTAGCACAGATACGCAGTATTTT	CASSPFQGLAGTSTDTQYF
many	TRBV10-2	.	14	TRBJ2-7	TGCGCCAGCAGTGGTTTCCGGGGGAGGAGAGAGCAGTACTTC	CASSGFRGRREQYF
.	TRBV15	.	14	TRBJ1-5	TGTGCCACCAGCGATGGGAGGGTGGATCAGCCCCAGCATTTT	CATSDGRVDQPQHF
.	TRBV12-5	TRBD1	16	TRBJ2-1	TGTGCTAGTGGTTTGGTTCCGGGACAGGGCAACAATGAGCAGTTCTTC	CASGLVPGQGNNEQFF
.	TRBV19	.	13	TRBJ1-2	TGTGCCAGTAGTGCTCGTACTCCCTATGGCTACACCTTC	CASSARTPYGYTF
.	TRBV6-5	TRBD1	15	TRBJ2-7	TGTGCCAGCAGTTACTCGGGACAGGCCTCCTACGAGCAGTACTTC	CASSYSGQASYEQYF
many	TRBV2	.	12	TRBJ2-7	TGTGCCAGCAGCGGTACCCCCTACGAGCAGTACTTC	CASSGTPYEQYF
.	TRBV27	.	16	TRBJ2-2	TGTGCCAGCAGCCCTTACAGGGAGGTATCTCCCGGGGAGCTGTTTTTT	CASSPYREVSPGELFF
large	TRBV4-1	.	15	TRBJ1-6	TGCGCCAGCAGCCAAGATCCCCCTGGGGGTTCACCCCTCCACTTT	CASSQDPPGGSPLHF
.	TRBV9	.	15	TRBJ2-2	TGTGCCAGCAGCGTAATGTGGCAGGGCACCGGGGAGCTGTTTTTT	CASSVMWQGTGELFF
.	TRBV2	.	16	TRBJ2-3	TGTGCCAGCACGTCACCCAAGGGACGGCTCACAGATACGCAGTATTTT	CASTSPKGRLTDTQYF
.	TRBV28	TRBD1	11	TRBJ1-2	TGTGCCAGCAGGACAGGGATAGGCTACACCTTC	CASRTGIGYTF
.	TRBV2	.	14	TRBJ1-6	TGTGCCAGCATGAAACAGGGAGGTGGGTCACCCCTCCACTTT	CASMKQGGGSPLHF
.	TRBV7-8	.	14	TRBJ1-2	TGTGCCAGCAGCCCCCCTGGGACTAACTATGGCTACACCTTC	CASSPPGTNYGYTF
.	TRBV11-2	.	13	TRBJ2-1	TGTGCCAGCAGCTTAAGTGGGGCCGATGAGCAGTTCTTC	CASSLSGADEQFF
.	TRBV20-1	.	11	TRBJ2-5	TGCAGTGTCCAAAGCGGAGAGACCCAGTACTTC	CSVQSGETQYF
.	TRBV28	.	14	TRBJ1-2	TGTGCCAGCAGTTTAGTGTCCCGACCGGGGGGCTACACCTTC	CASSLVSRPGGYTF
.	TRBV6-5	.	15	TRBJ1-6	TGTGCCAGCAGATTAGACGGGATCTATAATTCACCCCTCCACTTT	CASRLDGIYNSPLHF
.	TRBV4-1	.	14	TRBJ2-7	TGCGCCAGCAGCCAAGATAGAGGGGGCTACGAGCAGTACTTC	CASSQDRGGYEQYF
few	TRBV2	TRBD1	14	TRBJ1-5	TGTGCCAGCAGAGCAGGGGGCCCCAATCAGCCCCAGCATTTT	CASRAGGPNQPQHF
.	TRBV10-3	.	15	TRBJ1-6	TGTGCCATCAGTGGGACCGGGACCGACGGGTCACCCCTCCACTTT	CAISGTGTDGSPLHF
.	TRBV18	.	15	TRBJ2-7	TGTGCCAGCTCACCAAGGAGAGAGATCACCTACGAGCAGTACTTC	CASSPRREITYEQYF
.	TRBV19	TRBD1	13	TRBJ1-2	TGTGCCAGTAATCAAGGACAGGGCGATGGCTACACCTTC	CASNQGQGDGYTF
few	TRBV6-1	.	15	TRBJ1-1	TGTGCCAGCAGTGTCTTTGGACAGTGGAACACTGAAGCTTTCTTT	CASSVFGQWNTEAFF
few	TRBV6-1	.	11	TRBJ1-2	TGTGCCAGCAGGGGCAGCGGGGGCTACACCTTC	CASRGSGGYTF
few	TRBV7-9	TRBD1	12	TRBJ1-2	TGTGCCAGCAGTAGGGACAGCGGTGGCTACACCTTC	CASSRDSGGYTF
few	TRBV6-5	TRBD2	15	TRBJ2-3	TGTGCCAGCAGTTCCCAGCGGGGGGGCACAGATACGCAGTATTTT	CASSSQRGGTDTQYF
.	TRBV11-2	.	12	TRBJ2-5	TGTGCCAGCAGCACCGGGTGGGGGACCCAGTACTTC	CASSTGWGTQYF
few	TRBV6-5	.	15	TRBJ1-5	TGTGCCAGCAGGCTGGGACGGAAGAGCAATCAGCCCCAGCATTTT	CASRLGRKSNQPQHF
.	TRBV5-1	.	15	TRBJ1-1	TGCGCCAGCAGCTCCAGTTCCCCCAGGACCACTGAAGCTTTCTTT	CASSSSSPRTTEAFF
.	TRBV21-1	.	14	TRBJ1-4	TGTGCCAGCAGCATTCCGGGCTCCCGGGAAAAACTGTTTTTT	CASSIPGSREKLFF
.	TRBV19	TRBD2	16	TRBJ2-1	TGTGCCAGTAGTATTTTAGGGGGGACTAGCGGCAATGAGCAGTTCTTC	CASSILGGTSGNEQFF
.	TRBV5-1	.	13	TRBJ1-1	TGCGCCAGCAGCTTGCGGCAGAACACTGAAGCTTTCTTT	CASSLRQNTEAFF
.	TRBV2	TRBD1	14	TRBJ1-2	TGTGCCAGCCTTATCCAGGGGGCTGGCTATGGCTACACCTTC	CASLIQGAGYGYTF
.	TRBV6-4	.	14	TRBJ2-1	TGTGCCAGCAGCCGCATGGGGGGGCTGGATGAGCAGTTCTTC	CASSRMGGLDEQFF
few	TRBV4-1	.	15	TRBJ2-1	TGCGCCAGCAGCCAAGTCCAGGGGCGATACAATGAGCAGTTCTTC	CASSQVQGRYNEQFF
.	TRBV2	.	14	TRBJ1-6	TGTGCCAGCAGTGAACAGAACTATAATTCACCCCTCCACTTT	CASSEQNYNSPLHF
.	TRBV15	.	16	TRBJ2-7	TGTGCCACCAGCAGCCCCGAGAGTGGGGGCAAGGCCGAGCAGTACTTC	CATSSPESGGKAEQYF
.	TRBV4-1	.	15	TRBJ1-2	TGCGCCAGCAGCCAAGGATGGTCAGAGACCTATGGCTACACCTTC	CASSQGWSETYGYTF
.	TRBV19	.	16	TRBJ1-6	TGTGCCAGTAGTATAGAGGGTTTCGGGATGAATTCACCCCTCCACTTT	CASSIEGFGMNSPLHF
few	TRBV10-3	.	15	TRBJ2-7	TGTGCCATCAGTGTTACTGGGGCAGGCTCCTACGAGCAGTACTTC	CAISVTGAGSYEQYF
.	TRBV29-1	.	12	TRBJ2-7	TGCAGCGTTGAAGCTAGCTCCTACGAGCAGTACTTC	CSVEASSYEQYF
.	TRBV6-1	.	14	TRBJ2-7	TGTGCCAGCAGTGCCCCGGGACCTAACTACGAGCAGTACTTC	CASSAPGPNYEQYF
few	TRBV5-1	TRBD1	16	TRBJ1-4	TGCGCCAGCAGCTCCACGCCCCAGGGGGCCTATGAAAAACTGTTTTTT	CASSSTPQGAYEKLFF
.	TRBV27	.	13	TRBJ2-1	TGTGCCAGCAGAGCATCCGGGGAATGGGGGCAGTTCTTC	CASRASGEWGQFF